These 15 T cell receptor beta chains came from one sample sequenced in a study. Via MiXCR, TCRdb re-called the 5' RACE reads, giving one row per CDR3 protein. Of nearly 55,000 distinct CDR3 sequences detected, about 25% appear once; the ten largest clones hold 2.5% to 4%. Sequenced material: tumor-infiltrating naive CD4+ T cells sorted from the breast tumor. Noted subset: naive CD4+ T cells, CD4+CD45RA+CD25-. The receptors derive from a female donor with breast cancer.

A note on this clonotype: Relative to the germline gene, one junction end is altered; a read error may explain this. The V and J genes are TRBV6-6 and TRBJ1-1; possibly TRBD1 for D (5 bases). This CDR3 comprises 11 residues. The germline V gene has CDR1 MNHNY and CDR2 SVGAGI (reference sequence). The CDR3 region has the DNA TGTACCAGCAGGAGGGACGGTGAAGCTTTCTTT. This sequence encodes CTSRRDGEAFF.

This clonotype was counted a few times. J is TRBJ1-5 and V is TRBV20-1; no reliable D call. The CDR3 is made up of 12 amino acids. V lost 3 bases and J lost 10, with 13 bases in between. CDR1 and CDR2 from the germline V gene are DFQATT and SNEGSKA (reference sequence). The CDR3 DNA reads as TGCAGTGCTAGGACCAGAGCGGGACCCCAGCATTTT. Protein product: CSARTRAGPQHF.

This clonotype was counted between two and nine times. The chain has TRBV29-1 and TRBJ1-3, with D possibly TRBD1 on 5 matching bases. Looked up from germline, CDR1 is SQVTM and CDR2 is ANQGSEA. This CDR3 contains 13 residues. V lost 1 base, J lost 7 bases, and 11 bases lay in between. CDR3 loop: CSVEGGVKNTIYF. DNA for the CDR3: TGCAGCGTTGAAGGGGGGGTTAAGAACACCATATATTTT.

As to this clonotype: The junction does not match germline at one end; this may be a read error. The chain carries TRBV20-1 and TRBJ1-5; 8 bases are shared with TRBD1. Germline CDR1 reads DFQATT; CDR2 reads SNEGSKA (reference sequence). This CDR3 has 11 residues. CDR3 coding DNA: TGCAGTGCTAGAGACCGGGACAGGATTTATTTT. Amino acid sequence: CSARDRDRIYF.

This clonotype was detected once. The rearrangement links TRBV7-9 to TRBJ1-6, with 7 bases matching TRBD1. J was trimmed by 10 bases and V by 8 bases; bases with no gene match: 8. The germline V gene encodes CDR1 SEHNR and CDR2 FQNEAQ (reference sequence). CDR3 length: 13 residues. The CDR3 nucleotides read TGTGCCAGCGGTGTCACAGGGGACTCACCCCTCCACTTT. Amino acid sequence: CASGVTGDSPLHF.

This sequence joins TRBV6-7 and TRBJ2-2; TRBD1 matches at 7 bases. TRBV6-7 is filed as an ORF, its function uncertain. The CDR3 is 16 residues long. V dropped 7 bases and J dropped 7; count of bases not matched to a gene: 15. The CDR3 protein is CASTRTGINMGGELFF. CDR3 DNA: TGTGCCAGCACCAGGACAGGAATTAACATGGGCGGGGAGCTGTTTTTT.

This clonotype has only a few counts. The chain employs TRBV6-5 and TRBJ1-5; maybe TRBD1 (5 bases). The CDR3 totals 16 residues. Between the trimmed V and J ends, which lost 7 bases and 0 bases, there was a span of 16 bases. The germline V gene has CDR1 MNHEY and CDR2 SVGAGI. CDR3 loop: CASTRGPLSSNQPQHF. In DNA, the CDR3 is TGTGCCAGCACCCGGGGCCCCCTATCTAGCAATCAGCCCCAGCATTTT.

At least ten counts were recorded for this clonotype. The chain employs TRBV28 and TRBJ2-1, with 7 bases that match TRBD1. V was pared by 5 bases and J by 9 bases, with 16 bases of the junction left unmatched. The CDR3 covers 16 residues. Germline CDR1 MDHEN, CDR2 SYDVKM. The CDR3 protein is CASSTRDSYTIGEQFF. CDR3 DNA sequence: TGTGCCAGCAGTACCCGGGACAGCTATACAATTGGTGAGCAGTTCTTC.

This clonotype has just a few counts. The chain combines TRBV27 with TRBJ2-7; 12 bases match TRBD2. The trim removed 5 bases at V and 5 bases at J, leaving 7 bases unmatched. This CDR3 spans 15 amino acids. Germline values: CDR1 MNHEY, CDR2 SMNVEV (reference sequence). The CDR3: CASSALAGGQDEQYF. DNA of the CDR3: TGTGCCAGCAGTGCCCTAGCGGGAGGGCAGGACGAGCAGTACTTC.

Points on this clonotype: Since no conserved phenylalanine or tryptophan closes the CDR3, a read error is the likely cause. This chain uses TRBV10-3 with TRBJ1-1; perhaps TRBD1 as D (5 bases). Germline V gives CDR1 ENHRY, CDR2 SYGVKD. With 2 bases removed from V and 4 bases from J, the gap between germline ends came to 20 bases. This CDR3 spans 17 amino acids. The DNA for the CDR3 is TGTGCCATCAGTGAGAGGGATAGGGAAGGGGTTGGCACTGAAGCTTTCTCT. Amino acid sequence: CAISERDREGVGTEAFS.

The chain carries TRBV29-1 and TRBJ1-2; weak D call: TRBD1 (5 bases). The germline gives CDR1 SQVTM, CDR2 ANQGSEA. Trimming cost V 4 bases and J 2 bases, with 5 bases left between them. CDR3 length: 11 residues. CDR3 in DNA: TGCAGCGTTGGGGGGAACTATGGCTACACCTTC. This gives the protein CSVGGNYGYTF.

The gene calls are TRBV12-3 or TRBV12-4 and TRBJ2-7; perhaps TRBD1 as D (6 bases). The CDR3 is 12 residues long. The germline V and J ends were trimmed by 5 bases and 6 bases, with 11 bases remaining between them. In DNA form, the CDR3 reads TGTGCCAGCAGTCCGACAGGAGGCGAGCAGTACTTC. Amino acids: CASSPTGGEQYF.

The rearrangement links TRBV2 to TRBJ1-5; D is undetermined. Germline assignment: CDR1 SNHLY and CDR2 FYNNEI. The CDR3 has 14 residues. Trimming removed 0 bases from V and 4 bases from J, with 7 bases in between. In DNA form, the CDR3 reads TGTGCCAGCAGTGAAGCGTTCGGGAATCAGCCCCAGCATTTT. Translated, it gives CASSEAFGNQPQHF.

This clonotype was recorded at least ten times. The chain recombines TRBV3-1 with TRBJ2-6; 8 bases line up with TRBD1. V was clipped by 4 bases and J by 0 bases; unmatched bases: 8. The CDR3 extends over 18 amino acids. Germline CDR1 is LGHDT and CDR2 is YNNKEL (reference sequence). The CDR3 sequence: CASSLRTGSPSGANVLTF. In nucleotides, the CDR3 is TGTGCCAGCAGCCTACGGACAGGGTCCCCCTCTGGGGCCAACGTCCTGACTTTC.

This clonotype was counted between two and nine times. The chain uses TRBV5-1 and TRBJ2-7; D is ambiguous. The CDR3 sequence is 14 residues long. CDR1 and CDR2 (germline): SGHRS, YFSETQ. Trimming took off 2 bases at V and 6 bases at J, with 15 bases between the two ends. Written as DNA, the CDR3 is TGCGCCAGCAGCTTCGACGGTGGAGTCGGCGAGCAGTACTTC. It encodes CASSFDGGVGEQYF.